A single T cell receptor beta chain is shown here with its context. The antigen is unknown. With 2 bases clipped from V and 7 bases from J, the junction kept 7 bases outside the gene matches. The CDR3 covers 15 residues. Germline V gene sequence: CDR1 SNHLY, CDR2 FYNNEI. The sample is drawn from a study of T cell responses to AZD1222 COVID-19 vaccine. Study-wide points: Compared with day 0, the breadth and depth of the Spike-specific TCR repertoire rose significantly after two doses of AZD1222.

TCRdb's copy holds only in-frame clones and misses some; the assay was immunoSEQ multiplex PCR. The sample yields roughly 93,000 clones, 75% to 90% seen once. This sequence joins TRBV2 and TRBJ1-5; 8 bases line up with TRBD1. Source: peripheral blood, taken on day 0 of AZD1222 vaccination. The TCR comes from an adult in good health. The CDR3 spells CASSEQGARGQPQHF. CDR3 DNA: TGTGCCAGCAGTGAACAGGGGGCGCGAGGACAGCCCCAGCATTTT.